One and the same sample provided the 27 T cell receptor beta chains below, sequenced in a study of OX40 agonist ivuxolimab in advanced cancers. TCRdb's copy holds only in-frame clones and misses some; the assay was immunoSEQ multiplex PCR. The sample holds tens of thousands of clones, about 83% seen once. Sequenced material: CD4+ or CD8+ T cells sorted from blood, taken in a trial of the OX40 agonist ivuxolimab. Source of these receptors: an adult with an advanced solid tumor such as melanoma, head and neck, liver or kidney cancer.

This sequence joins TRBV6-1 and TRBJ1-5; weak D call: TRBD1 (5 bases). The CDR3 runs 15 residues. The V end was cut by 6 bases, the J end by 7 bases, with 19 bases between. The germline V gene has CDR1 MNHNS and CDR2 SASEGT. The CDR3 sequence: CASSRLGQGGQPQHF. The CDR3, as DNA: TGTGCCAGCAGCCGCCTTGGGCAGGGTGGGCAGCCCCAGCATTTT.

This clone is medium-sized in the sample. V usage is TRBV2 and J usage is TRBJ1-4; 7 nucleotides agree with TRBD1. The CDR3 covers 16 residues. The V gene's germline CDR1 is SNHLY and CDR2 FYNNEI. V shed 6 bases, J shed 2 bases, and the junction held 9 bases outside the gene matches. The CDR3, as DNA: TGTGCCAGCAGCCCCTCCACAGGGGTGACTAATGAAAAACTGTTTTTT. Amino acids: CASSPSTGVTNEKLFF.

The gene calls are TRBV28 and TRBJ1-2; D not resolved. The CDR3 contains 14 residues. Trimming cost V 2 bases and J 8 bases, with 15 bases left between them. Germline V gives CDR1 MDHEN, CDR2 SYDVKM. The CDR3 coding sequence is TGTGCCAGCAGTTTACCCCGTGGGTTAGGAGGCTACACCTTC. It specifies CASSLPRGLGGYTF.

The genes are TRBV6-6 and TRBJ1-3; D gene ambiguous. CDR3 size: 13 residues. CDR1 is MNHNY and CDR2 is SVGAGI in the germline V gene (reference sequence). V lost 9 bases and J 0 bases, leaving 9 bases between the germline ends. CDR3 sequence reads: CASWLDSGNTIYF. In DNA, the CDR3 is TGTGCCAGTTGGTTGGACTCTGGAAACACCATATATTTT.

The CDR3 spells CASMGLAGDSNTGELFF. The DNA of the CDR3 is TGTGCCAGCATGGGACTAGCGGGAGATTCGAACACCGGGGAGCTGTTTTTT. The chain employs TRBV18 and TRBJ2-2; 14 bases line up with TRBD2. The CDR3 extends over 17 amino acids. Trimming cost V 8 bases and J 0 bases; bases outside gene matches: 5. Looked up from germline, CDR1 is KGHSH and CDR2 is LQKENI. Using reference TRBV18 and TRBJ2-2 for the parts outside the CDR3, the full variable domain is NAGVMQNPRHLVRRRGQEARLRCSPMKGHSHVYWYRQLPEEGLKFMVYLQKENIIDESGMPKERFSAEFPKEGPSILRIQQVVRGDSAAYFCASMGLAGDSNTGELFFGEGSRLTVL.

This chain links TRBV9 with TRBJ2-2, with TRBD1 identical over 8 bases. After removal of 3 bases from V and 4 bases from J, the junction contained 8 bases not matched to a gene. Germline V CDR1 and CDR2: SGDLS, YYNGEE. The CDR3 loop spans 16 amino acids. The CDR3 loop reads CASSAVDRVITGELFF. In DNA form, the CDR3 reads TGTGCCAGCAGCGCCGTGGACAGGGTGATCACCGGGGAGCTGTTTTTT. The whole variable domain, remainder taken from reference TRBV9 and TRBJ2-2, is DSGVTQTPKHLITATGQRVTLRCSPRSGDLSVYWYQQSLDQGLQFLIQYYNGEERAKGNILERFSAQQFPDLHSELNLSSLELGDSALYFCASSAVDRVITGELFFGEGSRLTVL.

The chain has TRBV18 and TRBJ2-6; 13 bases match TRBD2. V was pared by 2 bases and J by 0 bases, with 4 bases of the junction left unmatched. Germline V CDR1 and CDR2: KGHSH, LQKENI. The CDR3 totals 19 residues. This CDR3 reads CASSPTSGRASSGANVLTF. Written as DNA, the CDR3 is TGTGCCAGCTCACCAACTAGCGGGAGGGCTAGCTCTGGGGCCAACGTCCTGACTTTC.

The chain couples TRBV28 to TRBJ1-5; D unclear. Looked up from germline, CDR1 is MDHEN and CDR2 is SYDVKM. The CDR3 spans 15 residues. Between the trimmed V and J ends, which lost 4 bases and 0 bases, there was a span of 10 bases. CDR3 DNA sequence: TGTGCCAGCAGTTCTATCGTCTATAGCAATCAGCCCCAGCATTTT. Protein sequence: CASSSIVYSNQPQHF.

The rearrangement uses TRBV7-2 and TRBJ2-7, with D perhaps TRBD1 or TRBD2 (5 bases each). Germline loops: CDR1 SGHTA, CDR2 FQGNSA. V dropped 5 bases and J dropped 3 bases, with 8 bases sitting between them. This CDR3 has 12 residues. CDR3 in amino acids: CASSRGYYEQYF. CDR3 nucleotide sequence: TGTGCCAGCAGCCGGGGCTACTACGAGCAGTACTTC. Combining the CDR3 with reference TRBV7-2 and TRBJ2-7 gives the whole variable domain GAGVSQSPSNKVTEKGKDVELRCDPISGHTALYWYRQSLGQGLEFLIYFQGNSAPDKSGLPSDRFSAERTGGSVSTLTIQRTQQEDSAVYLCASSRGYYEQYFGPGTRLTVT.

This chain uses TRBV4-2 with TRBJ1-6; a weak D match, TRBD1 (5 bases). The germline V and J ends were trimmed by 5 bases and 11 bases, with 19 bases remaining between them. The CDR3 has 15 amino acids. Germline CDR1 and CDR2: LGHNA and YNFKEQ. The CDR3 sequence is CASSLEGNAGAPLHF. The CDR3 nucleotides read TGTGCCAGCAGCTTGGAGGGGAACGCTGGAGCACCCCTCCACTTT.

This clone was recorded only once. The gene calls are TRBV6-1 and TRBJ1-2; the D is unclear. The CDR3 loop spans 13 amino acids. V dropped 6 bases and J dropped 2 bases, with 10 bases sitting between them. Germline lookup yields CDR1 MNHNS and CDR2 SASEGT. The CDR3 sequence: CASRLDPNYGYTF. CDR3 in DNA: TGTGCCAGCAGGCTAGACCCAAACTATGGCTACACCTTC.

V and J are TRBV4-3 and TRBJ2-3, with 9 bases fitting TRBD2. The V segment lost 4 bases and the J segment 4 bases; nucleotides outside the gene matches: 6. The germline V gene encodes CDR1 LGHNA and CDR2 YSLEER. This CDR3 region has 15 residues. CDR3 nucleotides: TGCGCCAGCAGCCCTGTAGCGGGAGAAGCAGATACGCAGTATTTT. It encodes CASSPVAGEADTQYF.

The sample holds a few counts of this clone. The rearrangement uses TRBV6-1 and TRBJ2-7, with no clear D. V was shortened by 4 bases and J by 3 bases, with 10 bases between the two germline ends. Germline CDR1 and CDR2: MNHNS and SASEGT. The CDR3 runs to 13 residues. The CDR3 sequence: CASSVDGFYEQYF. The CDR3 region has the DNA TGTGCCAGCAGTGTGGACGGATTCTACGAGCAGTACTTC.

The rearrangement uses TRBV7-8 and TRBJ2-1, with D maybe TRBD2 (5 bases). Germline CDR1 SGHVS, CDR2 FQNEAQ. V gave up 5 bases and J gave up 9 bases, with 11 bases separating them. The CDR3 is made up of 12 amino acids. This chain's CDR3 is CASSPRRGEQFF. CDR3 coding DNA: TGTGCCAGCAGCCCCCGACGGGGTGAGCAGTTCTTC.

The J gene is TRBJ1-1, the V gene TRBV28; D is perhaps TRBD1 (6 bases). Germline CDR1 MDHEN, CDR2 SYDVKM. V was trimmed by 2 bases and J by 0 bases, leaving 16 bases between them. The CDR3 has 17 amino acids. CDR3 in amino acids: CASSLLGRGTMNTEAFF. The CDR3 DNA follows: TGTGCCAGCAGTTTACTGGGCAGGGGCACCATGAACACTGAAGCTTTCTTT.

The chain combines TRBV29-1 with TRBJ2-2; a weak D match, TRBD2 (5 bases). The V gene lost 5 bases and the J gene lost 5 bases, with 9 bases spanning the gap. This CDR3 is 12 amino acids long. Germline CDR1 SQVTM, CDR2 ANQGSEA. The CDR3 DNA reads as TGCAGCGTTAGTCAGCGGACCGGGGAGCTGTTTTTT. Its protein product is CSVSQRTGELFF.

CDR3 nucleotides: TGTGCCAGCAGACCAGTGGGGGGGCCCTACGAGCAGTACTTC. Translating gives CASRPVGGPYEQYF. The V call is TRBV27, the J call TRBJ2-7, with D possibly being TRBD2 (7 bases). V gave up 6 bases and J gave up 2 bases, with 14 bases separating them. Germline V gives CDR1 MNHEY, CDR2 SMNVEV (reference sequence). The CDR3 has 14 amino acids.

This chain joins TRBV30 and TRBJ1-4; the match to TRBD1 covers 10 bases. From germline, CDR1 is GTSNPN and CDR2 SVGIG (reference sequence). This CDR3 is built from 20 residues. The V segment lost 0 bases and the J segment 4 bases; nucleotides outside the gene matches: 17. CDR3 amino acids: CAWSVWGSGTGAPLNEKLFF. The CDR3 bases are TGTGCCTGGAGTGTGTGGGGCTCCGGGACAGGGGCACCTCTTAATGAAAAACTGTTTTTT.

The chain uses TRBV5-1 and TRBJ2-1, with 13 bases fitting TRBD2. The V gene end was trimmed by 4 bases and the J gene end by 8 bases; junction bases not matched to a gene: 12. Germline CDR1 is SGHRS and CDR2 is YFSETQ. The CDR3 sequence is 17 residues long. The CDR3: CASSPSRTSGGRDEQFF. Written as DNA, the CDR3 is TGCGCCAGCAGCCCCTCTCGGACTAGCGGGGGACGCGATGAGCAGTTCTTC.

V usage is TRBV6-6 and J usage is TRBJ2-5; unclear D gene. The CDR3 is 13 residues long. The V gene lost 5 bases and the J gene lost 2 bases, with 9 bases spanning the gap. The germline CDR1 and CDR2 sequences are MNHNY and SVGAGI (reference sequence). CDR3: CASSQYRQETQYF. In DNA form, the CDR3 reads TGTGCCAGCAGTCAATACAGACAAGAGACCCAGTACTTC.

The chain recombines TRBV5-1 with TRBJ2-5; D may be TRBD2 (5 bases). Near its end, the DNA agrees better with TRBJ2-7, so the J call may be wrong. Per the germline V gene, CDR1 is SGHRS and CDR2 is YFSETQ. The length of the CDR3 is 14 residues. The CDR3 region is CASSPWTATYEQYF. The CDR3 nucleotides read TGCGCCAGCAGCCCGTGGACTGCTACCTACGAGCAGTACTTC.

The genes are TRBV13 and TRBJ2-7; TRBD2 aligns across 8 bases. The CDR3 contains 20 residues. The V gene end was trimmed by 2 bases and the J gene end by 4 bases; junction bases not matched to a gene: 22. Germline V lookup: CDR1 PRHDT, CDR2 FYEKMQ (reference sequence). Here the CDR3 DNA reads TGTGCCAGCAGCTTATTAAGTTTAGGACTAGCACTCTGGAGGGGATACGAGCAGTACTTC. This encodes CASSLLSLGLALWRGYEQYF.

The chain combines TRBV6-1 with TRBJ1-1, with TRBD1 identical over 8 bases. Germline V gene sequence: CDR1 MNHNS, CDR2 SASEGT. The CDR3 loop spans 15 amino acids. V lost 3 bases, J lost 1 base, and 4 bases stayed unmatched. In nucleotides, the CDR3 is TGTGCCAGCAGTGATAGAGGACAGGGGAACACTGAAGCTTTCTTT. Amino acid sequence: CASSDRGQGNTEAFF.

The CDR3 nucleotides read TGTGCCAGCAGCTCCAACCAGGGTGAGCAGTTCTTC. It specifies CASSSNQGEQFF. The V and J genes are TRBV11-3 and TRBJ2-1; a weak D match, TRBD1 (5 bases). The length of the CDR3 is 12 residues. V was cut by 4 bases and J by 9 bases, with 10 bases left in between. Germline lookup yields CDR1 SGHNT and CDR2 YENEEA.

This chain joins TRBV5-1 and TRBJ2-5; D is perhaps TRBD1 (5 bases). This CDR3 has 15 amino acids. V was shortened by 0 bases and J by 3 bases, with 12 bases between the two germline ends. Germline V gene sequence: CDR1 SGHRS, CDR2 YFSETQ. In nucleotides, the CDR3 is TGCGCCAGCAGCTTGGGGGGCAGTCAAGAAGAGACCCAGTACTTC. Protein product: CASSLGGSQEETQYF.

The chain joins TRBV15 to TRBJ2-2, with D perhaps TRBD1 (6 bases). The germline CDR1 and CDR2 sequences are LNHNV and YYDKDF (reference sequence). The V and J ends lost 2 bases and 3 bases respectively, with 13 bases between them. The CDR3 loop spans 16 amino acids. CDR3 amino acids: CATSRYRETDTGELFF. CDR3 sequence (DNA): TGTGCCACCAGCAGATACAGGGAAACGGACACCGGGGAGCTGTTTTTT.

This clone came up once. The chain uses TRBV2 and TRBJ1-4; no clear D gene. The V end was cut by 11 bases, the J end by 8 bases, with 15 bases between. The germline V gene encodes CDR1 SNHLY and CDR2 FYNNEI. The CDR3 runs to 12 residues. CDR3 sequence reads: CALRRTAEKLFF. CDR3 nucleotide sequence: TGTGCCCTCCGACGGACCGCGGAAAAACTGTTTTTT.